This T cell receptor beta chain is drawn from a study of T cells after posttransplantation cyclophosphamide. Assay: immunoSEQ multiplex PCR; the TCRdb copy retains only in-frame clones and omits some. The data contain around 6,000 clones, roughly 98% of them singletons. Between the trimmed V and J ends, which lost 0 bases and 5 bases, there was a span of 16 bases. Germline V CDR1 and CDR2: MNHEY, SMNVEV (reference sequence). This CDR3 is built from 16 residues. Study-wide points: Blood and skin or GI T cell repertoires showed limited TRB overlap. TRB clonality was highly associated with recipient CMV seropositivity and reactivation. Donor-recipient repertoire similarity was low at 1-2 months, rising over year one.

Concerning this clone itself: The antigen is undetermined.

The chain couples TRBV27 to TRBJ2-5; D might be TRBD2 (6 bases). The clonotype comes from a man in his forties in good health, CMV-negative, and a related stem cell transplant donor. Sample: memory CD4+ T cells sorted from PBMCs. CDR3 residues: CASSLSYNGGVETQYF. The CDR3 region has the DNA TGTGCCAGCAGTTTATCATATAACGGGGGAGTTGAGACCCAGTACTTC.